Below are 9 T cell receptor beta chains sequenced from a single sample in a study of T cells in pancreatic ductal adenocarcinoma (TCRdb year 2017). Pancreatic ductal adenocarcinoma patients who had undergone surgery without neoadjuvant therapy were selected. The library was built by means of the immunoSEQ multiplex PCR assay. TCRdb took this table from immuneACCESS and kept in-frame rearrangements with V and J called. Such tables lack part of the clones; where checked against another copy, unresolved V genes explain under half of the gap, and the rest is unexplained. Here the sample has around 15,000 clones; under 95% occur a single time. The ten biggest clones cover 16% of the sample. The source material was PBMCs. All receptors come from a human donor with pancreatic ductal adenocarcinoma.

The gene calls are TRBV5-1 and TRBJ1-5, with a weak D call TRBD1 (5 bases). V lost 4 bases to trimming and J lost 11 bases, with 22 bases between them. The CDR3 has 15 residues. Germline CDR1 SGHRS, CDR2 YFSETQ. The CDR3 sequence is CASSPGGGSPGSQHF. The DNA of the CDR3 is TGCGCCAGCAGCCCCGGGGGAGGGTCCCCGGGCTCCCAGCATTTT.

This chain uses TRBV7-9 with TRBJ2-5; 12 nucleotides match TRBD2. This CDR3 spans 14 amino acids. The ends lost 7 bases at V and 5 bases at J; junction bases unmatched: 5. Per the germline V gene, CDR1 is SEHNR and CDR2 is FQNEAQ (reference sequence). This CDR3 reads CASNRLAGAETQYF. CDR3 bases: TGTGCCAGCAACCGACTAGCGGGAGCGGAGACCCAGTACTTC.

V is TRBV28 and J is TRBJ2-7, with 12 bases that match TRBD1. The trim removed 5 bases at V and 4 bases at J, leaving 9 bases unmatched. The CDR3 has 16 residues. Per the germline V gene, CDR1 is MDHEN and CDR2 is SYDVKM. In DNA, the CDR3 is TGTGCCAGCAGTCCTCCGGGACAGGGGGCGAGGTACGAGCAGTACTTC. Translation: CASSPPGQGARYEQYF.

The CDR3 protein is CASSLGPDRGLGGYTF. The DNA for the CDR3 is TGCGCCAGCAGCTTGGGACCGGACAGGGGGCTAGGGGGCTACACCTTC. The chain recombines TRBV5-1 with TRBJ1-2, with 11 bases aligning to TRBD1. The CDR3 is 16 amino acids. The germline V gene encodes CDR1 SGHRS and CDR2 YFSETQ. V trimming: 0 bases; J trimming: 8 bases; junction bases outside the gene matches: 9.

V usage is TRBV13 and J usage is TRBJ2-1; 10 bases line up with TRBD2. Looked up from germline, CDR1 is PRHDT and CDR2 is FYEKMQ (reference sequence). The CDR3 length is 16 residues. V was clipped by 4 bases and J by 9 bases; unmatched bases: 12. The CDR3 loop reads CASSSLAGERGSEQFF. CDR3 sequence (DNA): TGTGCCAGCAGCTCCCTAGCGGGAGAGCGCGGTAGTGAGCAGTTCTTC.

This sequence joins TRBV18 and TRBJ2-3; tentatively, D is TRBD2 (6 bases). The CDR3 length is 17 residues. Germline V gene sequence: CDR1 KGHSH, CDR2 LQKENI. Between the trimmed V and J ends, which lost 6 bases and 0 bases, there was a span of 19 bases. The chain's CDR3 is CASSPGTSSASTDTQYF. The DNA for the CDR3 is TGTGCCAGCTCCCCCGGGACTTCTTCCGCTAGCACAGATACGCAGTATTTT.

V usage is TRBV7-6 and J usage is TRBJ1-3; D perhaps matches TRBD1 (6 bases). The CDR3 is made up of 18 amino acids. The V end lost 0 bases, the J end lost 0 bases, and 15 bases lay between the germline ends. The germline V gene encodes CDR1 SGHVS and CDR2 FNYEAQ. The CDR3 region is CASSLASGTSFSGNTIYF. CDR3 DNA sequence: TGTGCCAGCAGCTTAGCTTCTGGGACATCATTCTCTGGAAACACCATATATTTT.

The chain links TRBV19 to TRBJ1-1; D is undetermined. Trimming left V 0 bases short and J 12 bases short, with 8 bases between. CDR1 is LNHDA, CDR2 SQIVND, per germline (reference sequence). This CDR3 has 11 residues. This CDR3 is CASSIDGGSFF. CDR3 DNA sequence: TGTGCCAGTAGTATAGATGGTGGGTCTTTCTTT.

The sample holds a few counts of this clone. The chain combines TRBV2 with TRBJ2-7; tentative D call: TRBD1 (6 bases). The CDR3 totals 11 residues. In germline, CDR1 is SNHLY, CDR2 FYNNEI. Trimming pared 9 bases from V and 6 bases from J, leaving 12 bases between. CDR3 in amino acids: CARGAFGEQYF. The DNA of the CDR3 is TGTGCCAGGGGGGCCTTTGGCGAGCAGTACTTC. Combining the CDR3 with reference TRBV2 and TRBJ2-7 gives the whole variable domain EPEVTQTPSHQVTQMGQEVILRCVPISNHLYFYWYRQILGQKVEFLVSFYNNEISEKSEIFDDQFSVERPDGSNFTLKIRSTKLEDSAMYFCARGAFGEQYFGPGTRLTVT.